This paragraph reports one T cell receptor (beta chain). This receptor's antigen is unknown. The CDR3, cysteine through phenylalanine, is 15 amino acids long. No DNA sequence is on record. Reading the germline V gene (reference sequence) gives CDR1 LNHDA and CDR2 SQIVND. Data came from an Illumina HiSeq 2000. TCR beta cDNA libraries were prepared using 5'RACE template switching, which introduced a universal primer site and unique molecular identifiers. cDNA synthesis was primed from the TCR beta constant segment, followed by two successive PCR amplification steps. Under the source paper's analysis protocol: MIGEC was used to demultiplex reads and group reads by UMI, and MiTCR was used to assemble and quantify clonotypes. To remove erroneous sequences, TCR cDNA sequences were retained only when supported by two or more reads. Downstream repertoire analysis used the tcR package, and clonotypes were matched across fractions by CDR3 nucleotide sequence plus V segment. VDJmatch was used to annotate antigen specificity against VDJdb, with one amino acid substitution in CDR3 permitted. Following TCRdb reprocessing, every CDR3 protein sequence forms one entry, and DNA is not provided. V and J calls and clone size were set by TCRdb, not the authors. This sample's table contains 450,000 to 600,000 distinct CDR3 sequences. The ten largest clonotypes hold 3% to 4.5% of the sample.

This entry is derived from a study of T cells expressing NK-cell markers (dated by TCRdb to the early 2020s). Concerning the study at large: Three sorted T-cell subsets (CD3+CD56+NKG2C+, CD3+CD56+NKG2C- and CD3+CD56-NKG2C+) from seven to nine donors had their TCR beta-chain repertoires profiled. The eight sequenced donors were randomly selected healthy volunteers, three men and five women. Sequencing of the libraries produced 2 x 150 bp reads on Illumina HiSeq 2000/2500, MiSeq or NextSeq. Of the eight sequenced donors, seven were found to be HCMV-seropositive and one was found to be HCMV-seronegative. Broader findings and caveats from the paper: Those dominant clonotypes were again the most abundant among CD3+CD56-NKG2C+ cells in a few donors, at 28.3-60.1%. In six donors, the dominant CD3+CD56+NKG2C+ clonotypes ranked among the top 10 CD8+ clonotypes, making up 1.0-7.0% of CD8+ T cells. Whether the expanded NKG2C-expressing T cell clones were specific for HCMV antigens remained unclear.

HCMV-specific IgG was detected in serum with a commercial ELISA kit to determine HCMV serostatus. Ficoll density gradient centrifugation was used to isolate peripheral blood mononuclear cells from blood. This clonotype was sampled from a man younger than 35 in good health. Donor details come from another sample of the same person, matched by shared clones. The chain couples TRBV19 to TRBJ2-4; TCRdb outputs TRBD1, but without DNA this stays unchecked. Input material: blood T cells: a sorted CD56 or NKG2C T cell subset, CD4+ or CD8+ T cells, or bulk PBMC T cells (not recorded which). The CDR3 sequence is CASRPLNPAKNIQYF.